This TCR beta chain was obtained from a study of T-cell memory formation after mild COVID-19. The overall study: TCR clusters showed largely donor specificity. Study observations and caveats: Shrinking CD4+ clones were chiefly CM and EM; CD8+ ones were chiefly EMRA. The finding that pre-infection memory included some responding clones suggested that cross-reactive memory joined.

With V trimmed by 6 bases and J by 3 bases, 12 bases remained unmatched. From germline, CDR1 is DFQATT and CDR2 SNEGSKA (reference sequence). This CDR3 has 16 residues. TCRdb reprocessed the 5' RACE reads via MiXCR and lists one record per CDR3 protein. Among about 340,000 distinct CDR3 sequences listed, approximately 14% were seen once. As concerns this clonotype: Its specificity is not known.

Sequenced material: PBMCs or a T cell subset sorted from them (not recorded which). The rearrangement joins TRBV20-1 to TRBJ2-3; 10 nucleotides match TRBD1. The receptor was derived from a young man who had mild COVID-19 (a few samples of this study predate the infection). Cell type and time point are not known. Written as DNA, the CDR3 is TGCAGTGCATGGGGGGGACAGGGGATGGGAACAGATACGCAGTATTTT. Translation: CSAWGGQGMGTDTQYF.